This TCR beta chain was recorded in a study of CD8 T cells in Susac syndrome. An input of about 0.45 to 1 ug of RNA was subjected to reverse transcription using random hexamers. MiXCR was run by TCRdb on the immunoSEQ multiplex PCR reads, yielding one entry per CDR3 protein. The profile covers around 270,000 distinct CDR3 sequences, with 75% to 85% appearing a single time and approximately 0.2% taken by the ten largest. The V gene lost 3 bases and the J gene lost 0 bases, with 15 bases spanning the gap. CDR1 is MNHEY and CDR2 is SVGEGT in the germline V gene. The CDR3 length is 16 residues. The sequence was obtained from a human donor with multiple sclerosis. The V and J genes are TRBV6-2 or TRBV6-3 and TRBJ2-7, with D possibly being TRBD1 (6 bases). The sample taken for sequencing was CD8+ T cells from PBMCs. The CDR3 region is CASSYIGQRASYEQYF. In DNA form, the CDR3 reads TGTGCCAGCAGTTATATAGGACAGCGAGCCTCCTACGAGCAGTACTTC.